Shown below are 18 T cell receptor beta chains from a single sample sequenced in a study of blood T cell repertoires in COVID-19. Here immunoSEQ multiplex PCR was the method, and the copy in TCRdb shows in-frame clones only, minus some. The repertoire holds some 150,000 clones, roughly 80% seen once, with over 5% in the top ten. Sequenced material: peripheral blood. These receptor sequences come from a human donor in a cohort sampled during active COVID-19.

The V call is TRBV15, the J call TRBJ2-1; D possibly corresponds to TRBD2 (6 bases). Germline CDR1 LNHNV, CDR2 YYDKDF (reference sequence). Trimming took off 1 base at V and 9 bases at J, with 16 bases between the two ends. The CDR3 length is 15 residues. CDR3: CATSRGEVLGAEQFF. CDR3 sequence (DNA): TGTGCCACCAGCAGAGGGGAGGTTTTGGGAGCTGAGCAGTTCTTC. Full variable domain (remainder filled in from reference TRBV15 and TRBJ2-1): DAMVIQNPRYQVTQFGKPVTLSCSQTLNHNVMYWYQQKSSQAPKLLFHYYDKDFNNEADTPDNFQSRRPNTSFCFLDIRSPGLGDTAMYLCATSRGEVLGAEQFFGPGTRLTVL.

This clone was detected only a few times. The V and J genes are TRBV4-3 and TRBJ2-5; weak D call: TRBD1 (7 bases). V dropped 3 bases and J dropped 7 bases, with 15 bases sitting between them. Germline V lookup: CDR1 LGHNA, CDR2 YSLEER. The CDR3 is 14 amino acids. The CDR3 region has the DNA TGCGCCAGCAGCCACGGCAGGGGGGAAGGGACCCAGTACTTC. Amino acids: CASSHGRGEGTQYF.

The chain uses TRBV29-1 and TRBJ2-3, with 10 bases lining up with TRBD1. CDR1 is SQVTM, CDR2 ANQGSEA, per germline. There are 13 residues in the CDR3. V gave up 8 bases and J gave up 4 bases; unmatched junction bases: 6. The CDR3 DNA reads as TGCAGCCTGGGACAGGGGCTCGCAGATACGCAGTATTTT. The encoded protein is CSLGQGLADTQYF.

CDR3 amino acids: CASSQYGTVYGYTF. CDR3 in DNA: TGCGCCAGCAGCCAATACGGGACAGTCTATGGCTACACCTTC. The chain uses TRBV4-3 and TRBJ1-2; 7 bases align to TRBD1. The germline CDR1 and CDR2 sequences are LGHNA and YSLEER. The length of the CDR3 is 14 residues. V gave up 2 bases and J gave up 4 bases; unmatched junction bases: 4.

In its sample, this clone was seen once. The CDR3 DNA sequence: TGTGCCAGCTCACCCCTTAGGGGCACCACAGATACGCAGTATTTT. Encoded protein: CASSPLRGTTDTQYF. The chain has TRBV18 and TRBJ2-3, with D possibly TRBD1 on 5 matching bases. The length of the CDR3 is 15 residues. Between the trimmed V and J ends, which lost 3 bases and 2 bases, there was a span of 12 bases. Germline lookup yields CDR1 KGHSH and CDR2 LQKENI.

This sequence joins TRBV2 and TRBJ2-1; a possible D gene is TRBD1 (6 bases). Germline values: CDR1 SNHLY, CDR2 FYNNEI. The CDR3 contains 13 residues. V dropped 7 bases and J dropped 9 bases, with 16 bases sitting between them. The CDR3 nucleotides are TGTGCCAGCATAGGGGCGTCAGGGGTTGAGCAGTTCTTC. Amino acids: CASIGASGVEQFF.

The chain employs TRBV10-1 and TRBJ2-3; 11 nucleotides line up with TRBD2. The germline gives CDR1 WNHNN, CDR2 SYGVQD (reference sequence). The trim removed 10 bases at V and 3 bases at J, leaving 18 bases unmatched. CDR3 length: 18 amino acids. The CDR3: CATGRRAIAGGPTDTQYF. Here the CDR3 DNA reads TGCGCCACCGGTAGAAGGGCTATAGCGGGGGGGCCGACAGATACGCAGTATTTT.

The chain employs TRBV12-3 or TRBV12-4 and TRBJ1-2, with unresolved D. The CDR3 is 13 amino acids. V was clipped by 3 bases and J by 5 bases, with 10 bases between them. The CDR3 DNA is TGTGCCAGCAGTTTTAAGCGCGAATATGGCTACACCTTC. Translation: CASSFKREYGYTF.

The chain uses TRBV5-1 and TRBJ1-1; 7 nucleotides match TRBD1. The CDR3 is 13 residues long. Per germline, CDR1 SGHRS and CDR2 YFSETQ. Unmatched junction bases numbered 6, after V lost 4 bases and J lost 6 bases. The CDR3: CASSRYDRAEAFF. CDR3 nucleotide sequence: TGCGCCAGCAGCCGTTATGACAGGGCTGAAGCTTTCTTT.

This clone was recorded once. The chain has TRBV27 and TRBJ1-6; the D is unclear. Deletions cut 8 bases from V and 6 bases from J, with 14 bases between. Germline CDR1 reads MNHEY; CDR2 reads SMNVEV (reference sequence). The CDR3 has 14 residues. CDR3 coding DNA: TGTGCCAGCGGAGGACGGAGGCTTAATTCACCCCTCCACTTT. This encodes CASGGRRLNSPLHF.

The chain combines TRBV6-4 with TRBJ2-2; D might be TRBD2 (7 bases). Germline V gene sequence: CDR1 MRHNA, CDR2 SNTAGT. The CDR3 has 16 amino acids. V was pared by 2 bases and J by 3 bases, with 13 bases between. The CDR3 is CASSDGGGRDTGELFF. CDR3 coding DNA: TGTGCCAGCAGTGACGGGGGGGGCCGTGACACCGGGGAGCTGTTTTTT.

V is TRBV5-4 and J is TRBJ2-2; D gene uncertain. Germline-derived CDR1 and CDR2 are SGHNT and YYREEE (reference sequence). V dropped 0 bases and J dropped 0 bases, with 6 bases sitting between them. The length of the CDR3 is 15 residues. The CDR3 loop is CASSLERTNTGELFF. The CDR3, as DNA: TGTGCCAGCAGCTTGGAGAGGACGAACACCGGGGAGCTGTTTTTT.

This clone came up once. V is TRBV10-3 and J is TRBJ1-3; the match to TRBD1 covers 8 bases. The CDR3 spans 14 residues. CDR1 ENHRY and CDR2 SYGVKD come from the germline V gene. Losses at the gene ends were 10 bases for V and 0 bases for J; bases not matched to a gene: 5. This CDR3 reads CATGQGDSGNTIYF. The DNA of the CDR3 is TGTGCCACTGGACAGGGAGACTCTGGAAACACCATATATTTT.

This clone occurred once. The gene calls are TRBV9 and TRBJ1-1; 7 bases fit TRBD1. The CDR3 sequence is 15 residues long. Germline trimming cut 0 bases from V and 3 bases from J; bases unmatched to any gene: 5. CDR1 is SGDLS, CDR2 YYNGEE, per germline. The CDR3 region is CASSVAQGDYTEAFF. For the CDR3, the DNA is TGTGCCAGCAGCGTAGCCCAGGGGGACTACACTGAAGCTTTCTTT.

This clone appeared a few times. The V call is TRBV28, the J call TRBJ2-2; D not resolved. Trimming took off 4 bases at V and 3 bases at J, with 9 bases between the two ends. The CDR3 has 14 residues. Germline CDR1 reads MDHEN; CDR2 reads SYDVKM. Here the CDR3 DNA reads TGTGCCAGCAGTTCAGAAGGAGACACCGGGGAGCTGTTTTTT. Residues: CASSSEGDTGELFF.

V gene TRBV6-2 or TRBV6-3 combines with J gene TRBJ2-5; no reliable D call. Germline V gene lookup returns CDR1 MNHEY and CDR2 SVGEGT. Trimming took 6 bases from V and 4 from J, leaving 6 bases between them. The CDR3 extends over 11 amino acids. The CDR3 sequence is CASSLLETQYF. The CDR3 bases are TGTGCCAGCAGCCTCCTAGAGACCCAGTACTTC.

This chain connects TRBV2 to TRBJ2-3, with 10 positions matching TRBD2. CDR3 length equals 16 residues. CDR1 is SNHLY and CDR2 is FYNNEI in the germline V gene. After removal of 1 base from V and 13 bases from J, the junction contained 14 bases not matched to a gene. The CDR3 loop is CASSEGRAYSGGPKYF. CDR3 nucleotide sequence: TGTGCCAGCAGTGAAGGAAGGGCCTATAGCGGGGGGCCCAAGTATTTT.

This chain uses TRBV10-3 with TRBJ1-1; TRBD1 is a possible D gene (6 bases). The germline CDR1 and CDR2 sequences are ENHRY and SYGVKD. This CDR3 is built from 12 residues. V was shortened by 11 bases and J by 3 bases, with 13 bases between the two germline ends. CDR3 coding DNA: TGTGCCTCCTCAGGGGCGGACACTGAAGCTTTCTTT. It yields the protein CASSGADTEAFF.